These T cell receptor beta chains were read from a single sample in a study of vaccination effects on CD4 cells after COVID-19. For these TCRs, the target antigens are not known. Only in-frame clones appear in the TCRdb table, and some are missing; sequencing was by immunoSEQ multiplex PCR. The sample lists roughly 25,000 clones, 60% to 85% occurring once. The sequences come from CD4+ T cells from PBMCs cultured with HCoV-OC43 spike peptides, collected before COVID-19 vaccination. These receptors were obtained from a human donor who received a COVID-19 vaccine. CDR3s include the opening cysteine and the closing phenylalanine or tryptophan. A D gene is named only where the DNA matches it firmly. Size tells how often a clone was seen (once, few, many) or the class of an expanded clone, and some rows leave it out.

TRBV2	TRBJ2-5	.	.	18	TGTGCCAGCAGTGAAGCGCTGGGGCGGGCCTGGGGCCAAGAGACCCAGTACTTC	CASSEALGRAWGQETQYF
TRBV5-4	TRBJ2-3	.	.	13	TGTGCCAGCAAACCAGCGGGCTCAGATACGCAGTATTTT	CASKPAGSDTQYF
TRBV7-2	TRBJ1-5	.	.	13	TGTGCCAGCAGCTTAGATTCTGATCAGCCCCAGCATTTT	CASSLDSDQPQHF
TRBV6-2/TRBV6-3	TRBJ1-1	TRBD1	.	15	TGTGCCAGCAGTTACGGGGGGACAGGCAACACTGAAGCTTTCTTT	CASSYGGTGNTEAFF
TRBV5-4	TRBJ2-1	TRBD2	.	15	TGTGCCAGCAGCCACCGACTAGCGGGGTACAATGAGCAGTTCTTC	CASSHRLAGYNEQFF
TRBV24-1	TRBJ2-1	TRBD2	once	13	TGTGCCACCAGGGCGGGGGACTACAATGAGCAGTTCTTC	CATRAGDYNEQFF
TRBV6-6	TRBJ1-6	.	.	12	TGTGCCAGCCGCAATTACAAATCACCCCTCCACTTT	CASRNYKSPLHF
TRBV6-1	TRBJ2-2	TRBD2	medium-sized	15	TGTGCCAGCAGTGAACTAGCGGGGAACACCGGGGAGCTGTTTTTT	CASSELAGNTGELFF
TRBV30	TRBJ2-7	.	once	14	TGTGCCTGGAGTCGCGCTACAGAACTCTACGAGCAGTACTTC	CAWSRATELYEQYF
TRBV5-6	TRBJ2-1	TRBD1	few	18	TGTGCCAGCAGCTTGTACCGGGACAGGGGTCGATCCTACAATGAGCAGTTCTTC	CASSLYRDRGRSYNEQFF
TRBV4-1	TRBJ1-4	TRBD1	.	18	TGCGCCAGCAGCCAGGAGACAGGGGGACGACCAACTAATGAAAAACTGTTTTTT	CASSQETGGRPTNEKLFF
TRBV11-2	TRBJ1-4	TRBD1	few	15	TGTGCCAGCAGCACCCGGACAGGACTGAATGAAAAACTGTTTTTT	CASSTRTGLNEKLFF
TRBV2	TRBJ2-2	TRBD2	.	14	TGTGCCAGCAGTTACCGGGGGGGTGGCGGGGAGCTGTTTTTT	CASSYRGGGGELFF
TRBV2	TRBJ2-2	TRBD2	.	14	TGTGCCAGCCTACGGGAGGTAAACACCGGGGAGCTGTTTTTT	CASLREVNTGELFF
TRBV12-5	TRBJ2-4	.	.	13	TGTGCTAGTGGTCCGTCCAGACAGAACATTCAGTACTTC	CASGPSRQNIQYF
TRBV18	TRBJ2-7	TRBD2	.	17	TGTGCCAGCTCACCCCTGGCGTTTAGCGGGCAATCCTACGAGCAGTACTTC	CASSPLAFSGQSYEQYF
TRBV19	TRBJ1-2	.	.	15	TGTGCCAGTAGTACAGGGGCCCGGCGTAACTATGGCTACACCTTC	CASSTGARRNYGYTF
TRBV19	TRBJ1-3	.	.	15	TGTGCCAGTACTGTGACAGACTCTTCTGGAAACACCATATATTTT	CASTVTDSSGNTIYF
TRBV5-5	TRBJ2-1	TRBD2	few	17	TGTGCCAGCAGCGGGGATAGCACGGGAGGGGTCTACAATGAGCAGTTCTTC	CASSGDSTGGVYNEQFF
TRBV6-5	TRBJ2-3	TRBD2	.	13	TGTGCCAGCAGTCCTAGCGGGGGGGATACGCAGTATTTT	CASSPSGGDTQYF
TRBV6-6	TRBJ1-3	.	.	16	TGTGCCAGCAGTTACAAACAGTCGAGTGTCGGAAACACCATATATTTT	CASSYKQSSVGNTIYF
TRBV5-1	TRBJ2-3	.	.	15	TGCGCCAGCAGCCAATCGACAGCGCGCACAGATACGCAGTATTTT	CASSQSTARTDTQYF
TRBV6-5	TRBJ1-2	.	.	15	TGTGCCAGCAGCGTGACCCGGCCAGAAGTGGATGGCTACACCTTC	CASSVTRPEVDGYTF
TRBV7-2	TRBJ2-5	.	.	13	TGTGCCAGCAGCTTGGGGTGGCAAGAGACCCAGTACTTC	CASSLGWQETQYF
TRBV5-6	TRBJ1-5	TRBD1	few	17	TGTGCCAGCAGCTCTACGACAGGGGGGAGGATCAATCAGCCCCAGCATTTT	CASSSTTGGRINQPQHF
TRBV29-1	TRBJ2-3	.	.	13	TGCAGCGTCTGGACTCCATCAAGGGATACGCAGTATTTT	CSVWTPSRDTQYF
TRBV25-1	TRBJ1-3	.	.	15	TGTGCCAGCAGTAGAAGGGAACTTACTGGAAACACCATATATTTT	CASSRRELTGNTIYF
TRBV11-2	TRBJ2-7	.	few	14	TGTGCCAGCAGCTCTAATCAGGGCCGCGGCGAGCAGTACTTC	CASSSNQGRGEQYF
TRBV5-6	TRBJ1-1	.	.	14	TGTGCCAGCAGCTTCACAGGGAGGTGGACTGAAGCTTTCTTT	CASSFTGRWTEAFF
TRBV30	TRBJ2-7	.	.	14	TGTGCCTGGAGTGCGTTCGCTACGGCGGGGGAGCAGTACTTC	CAWSAFATAGEQYF
TRBV5-1	TRBJ2-7	.	.	14	TGCGCCAGCAGCTTTGGACAGCGGACTAACGAGCAGTACTTC	CASSFGQRTNEQYF
TRBV5-5	TRBJ1-1	TRBD1	.	17	TGTGCCAGCAGCTTGTGGGCAGGGGGGGACCCGAGCACTGAAGCTTTCTTT	CASSLWAGGDPSTEAFF
TRBV10-3	TRBJ2-1	TRBD2	once	14	TGTGCCATCAGTGGGGCAGGGGCGGGGGGCCTCCAGTTCTTC	CAISGAGAGGLQFF
TRBV18	TRBJ2-7	.	.	15	TGTGCCAGCTCACCAACGCTGGGGCGCTCCTACGAGCAGTACTTC	CASSPTLGRSYEQYF
TRBV7-9	TRBJ1-2	.	.	15	TGTGCCAGCAGCTTAGCGAGCAATCGAGCCTATGGCTACACCTTC	CASSLASNRAYGYTF
TRBV5-4	TRBJ1-3	.	.	13	TGTGCCAGCAGCTTGGCTAGGGGAAACACCATATATTTT	CASSLARGNTIYF
TRBV6-5	TRBJ1-6	.	.	12	TGTGCCAGCAGTTACTCAAATTCACCCCTCCACTTT	CASSYSNSPLHF
TRBV5-6	TRBJ1-1	TRBD1	.	13	TGTGCCAGCAGCCGGGACAGGAACACTGAAGCTTTCTTT	CASSRDRNTEAFF
TRBV11-3	TRBJ1-3	TRBD1	.	15	TGTGCCAGCAGCCAGGGGGCAAGCTCTGGAAACACCATATATTTT	CASSQGASSGNTIYF
TRBV5-1	TRBJ2-3	.	.	14	TGCGCCAGCAGCTCGGGGTCGGCGGCAGATACGCAGTATTTT	CASSSGSAADTQYF
TRBV5-6	TRBJ2-1	TRBD2	once	14	TGTGCCAGCAGCACCAGGACTAGTAGCAATGAGCAGTTCTTC	CASSTRTSSNEQFF
TRBV19	TRBJ2-7	.	.	12	TGTGCCAGTTGGGACGGCTCCTACGAGCAGTACTTC	CASWDGSYEQYF
TRBV24-1	TRBJ2-7	.	.	12	TGTGCCACCAGTGCAGACAACTACGAGCAGTACTTC	CATSADNYEQYF
TRBV28	TRBJ1-1	.	.	13	TGTTCGTTGGCCCCACCAATGGAGACTGAAGCTTTCTTT	CSLAPPMETEAFF
TRBV6-1	TRBJ1-1	.	.	13	TGTGCCAGCAGCGAAGACCGGGACACTGAAGCTTTCTTT	CASSEDRDTEAFF
TRBV5-4	TRBJ1-3	.	.	14	TGTGCCAGCAGCAGGGGGTACTCTGGAAACACCATATATTTT	CASSRGYSGNTIYF
TRBV2	TRBJ1-5	.	few	18	TGTGCCAGCAGTGAAGCCGGATTTTTGGCGGTAAGCAATCAGCCCCAGCATTTT	CASSEAGFLAVSNQPQHF
TRBV3-1/TRBV3-2	TRBJ2-1	TRBD2	.	16	TGTGCCAGCAGCTCCGGGGGGGCGGGAGAATTCAATGAGCAGTTCTTC	CASSSGGAGEFNEQFF
TRBV5-1	TRBJ2-7	TRBD1	.	16	TGCGCCAGCAGCGTGGGGTCGACAGGGGTCTCCTACGAGCAGTACTTC	CASSVGSTGVSYEQYF
TRBV5-6	TRBJ2-5	TRBD1	once	13	TGTGCCAGCAGCAGGACAGGGCGTGAGACCCAGTACTTC	CASSRTGRETQYF
TRBV24-1	TRBJ2-1	TRBD1	.	18	TGTGCCACCAGTGATTCGAAGTCACGACAGGGGGTCTACAATGAGCAGTTCTTC	CATSDSKSRQGVYNEQFF
TRBV7-7	TRBJ2-2	.	few	14	TGTGCCAGCAGCTTAGGGGCAAACACCGGGGAGCTGTTTTTT	CASSLGANTGELFF
TRBV19	TRBJ2-3	.	.	12	TGTGCCAGTAGACAAAGCGGAGATACGCAGTATTTT	CASRQSGDTQYF
TRBV5-4	TRBJ1-1	TRBD1	.	18	TGTGCCAGCAGCTTGGATTTCTTTGCGGGACAGGGCGACACTGAAGCTTTCTTT	CASSLDFFAGQGDTEAFF
TRBV5-4	TRBJ2-2	TRBD2	few	16	TGTGCCAGCAGCTTGTGGCTAGCGGGCGTCCCGGGGGAGCTGTTTTTT	CASSLWLAGVPGELFF
TRBV29-1	TRBJ2-1	.	.	14	TGCAGCGTTGGGGCCTCCGGGGACTACAATGAGCAGTTCTTC	CSVGASGDYNEQFF
TRBV6-1	TRBJ1-5	.	.	17	TGTGCCAGCAGTGAAGCAACAAGACTGAATAGCAATCAGCCCCAGCATTTT	CASSEATRLNSNQPQHF
TRBV29-1	TRBJ1-1	.	.	14	TGCAGCGTTGCTTTAGGGGATTTGAACACTGAAGCTTTCTTT	CSVALGDLNTEAFF
TRBV5-4	TRBJ2-7	TRBD2	.	15	TGTGCCAGCAGTTGGTCAGCGGGGGGGTTATACGAGCAGTACTTC	CASSWSAGGLYEQYF